This T cell receptor beta chain was sequenced for a study of CD8 T cells in Susac syndrome. The diagnostic criteria for definite or probable disease, as recently defined, were met by the patients with Susac syndrome. The authors reverse transcribed roughly 0.5 to 1 ug RNA with random hexamers. MiXCR, applied by TCRdb to the immunoSEQ multiplex PCR reads, yields one record per CDR3 protein. The sample has around 140,000 distinct CDR3 sequences, 95% seen once. The CDR3 totals 12 residues. The germline V gene has CDR1 MDHEN and CDR2 SYDVKM. The V gene lost 8 bases and the J gene lost 5 bases, with 13 bases spanning the gap.

The sample consisted of CD4+ T cells from PBMCs. The TCR was taken from a human donor with Susac syndrome. The chain has TRBV28 and TRBJ2-7, with a tentative D call TRBD1 (5 bases). CDR3: CASRQSVNEQYF. The CDR3, as DNA: TGTGCCAGCCGACAGAGCGTGAACGAGCAGTACTTC.